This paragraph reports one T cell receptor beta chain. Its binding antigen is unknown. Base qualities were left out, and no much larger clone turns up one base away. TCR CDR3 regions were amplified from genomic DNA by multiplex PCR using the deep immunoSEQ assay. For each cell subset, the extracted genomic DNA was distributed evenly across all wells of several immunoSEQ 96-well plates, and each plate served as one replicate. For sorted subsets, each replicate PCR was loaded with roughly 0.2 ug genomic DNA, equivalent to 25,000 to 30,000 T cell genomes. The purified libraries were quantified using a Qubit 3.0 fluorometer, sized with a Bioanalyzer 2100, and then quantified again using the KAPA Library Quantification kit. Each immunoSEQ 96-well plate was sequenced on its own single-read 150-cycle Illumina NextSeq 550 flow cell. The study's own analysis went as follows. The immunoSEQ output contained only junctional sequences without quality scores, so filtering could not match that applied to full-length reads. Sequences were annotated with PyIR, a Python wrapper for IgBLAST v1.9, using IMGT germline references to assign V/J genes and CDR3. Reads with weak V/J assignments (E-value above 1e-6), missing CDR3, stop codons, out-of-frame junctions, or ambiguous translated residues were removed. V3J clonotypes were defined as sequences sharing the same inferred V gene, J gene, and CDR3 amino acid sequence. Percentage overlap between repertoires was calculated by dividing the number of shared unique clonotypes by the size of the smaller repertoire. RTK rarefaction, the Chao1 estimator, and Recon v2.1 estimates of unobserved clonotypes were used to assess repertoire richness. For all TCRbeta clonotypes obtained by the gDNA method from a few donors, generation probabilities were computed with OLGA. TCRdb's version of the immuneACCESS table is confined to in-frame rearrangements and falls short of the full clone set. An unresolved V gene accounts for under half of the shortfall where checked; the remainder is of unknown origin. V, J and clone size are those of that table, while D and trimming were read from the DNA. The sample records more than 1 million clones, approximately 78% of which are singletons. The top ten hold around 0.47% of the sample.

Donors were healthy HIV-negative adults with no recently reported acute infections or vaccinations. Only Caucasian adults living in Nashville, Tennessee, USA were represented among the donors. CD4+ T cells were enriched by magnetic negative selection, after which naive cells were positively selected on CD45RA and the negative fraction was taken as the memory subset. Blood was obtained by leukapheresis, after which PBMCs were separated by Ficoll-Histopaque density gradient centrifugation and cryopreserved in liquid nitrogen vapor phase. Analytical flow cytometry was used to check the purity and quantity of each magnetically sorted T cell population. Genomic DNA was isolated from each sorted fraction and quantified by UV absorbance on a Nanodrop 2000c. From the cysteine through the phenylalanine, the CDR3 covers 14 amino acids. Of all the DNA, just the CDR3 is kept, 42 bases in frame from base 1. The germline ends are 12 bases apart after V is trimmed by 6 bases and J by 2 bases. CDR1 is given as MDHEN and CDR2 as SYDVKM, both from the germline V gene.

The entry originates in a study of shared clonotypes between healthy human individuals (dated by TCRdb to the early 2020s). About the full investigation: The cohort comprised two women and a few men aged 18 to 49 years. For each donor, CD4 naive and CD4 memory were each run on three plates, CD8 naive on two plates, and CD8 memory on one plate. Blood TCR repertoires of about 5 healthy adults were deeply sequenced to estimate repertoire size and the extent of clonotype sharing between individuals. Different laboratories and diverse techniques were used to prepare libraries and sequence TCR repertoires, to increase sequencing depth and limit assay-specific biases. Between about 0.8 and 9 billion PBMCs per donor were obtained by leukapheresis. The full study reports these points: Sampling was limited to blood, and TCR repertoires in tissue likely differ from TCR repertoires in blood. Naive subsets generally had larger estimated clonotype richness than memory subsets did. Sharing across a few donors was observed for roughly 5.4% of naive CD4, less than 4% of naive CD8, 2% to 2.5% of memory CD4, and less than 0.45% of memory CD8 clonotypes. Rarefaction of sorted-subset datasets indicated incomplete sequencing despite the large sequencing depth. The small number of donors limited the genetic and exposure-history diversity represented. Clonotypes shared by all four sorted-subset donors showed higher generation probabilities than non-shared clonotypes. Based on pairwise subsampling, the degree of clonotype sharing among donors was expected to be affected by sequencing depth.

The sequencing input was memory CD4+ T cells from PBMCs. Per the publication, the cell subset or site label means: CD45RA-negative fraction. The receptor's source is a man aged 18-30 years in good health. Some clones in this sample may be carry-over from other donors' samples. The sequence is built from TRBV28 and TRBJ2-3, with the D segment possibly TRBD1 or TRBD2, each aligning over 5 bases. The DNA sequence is TGTGCCAGCAGCTTCGGGACCCTCACAGATACGCAGTATTTT. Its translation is CASSFGTLTDTQYF.